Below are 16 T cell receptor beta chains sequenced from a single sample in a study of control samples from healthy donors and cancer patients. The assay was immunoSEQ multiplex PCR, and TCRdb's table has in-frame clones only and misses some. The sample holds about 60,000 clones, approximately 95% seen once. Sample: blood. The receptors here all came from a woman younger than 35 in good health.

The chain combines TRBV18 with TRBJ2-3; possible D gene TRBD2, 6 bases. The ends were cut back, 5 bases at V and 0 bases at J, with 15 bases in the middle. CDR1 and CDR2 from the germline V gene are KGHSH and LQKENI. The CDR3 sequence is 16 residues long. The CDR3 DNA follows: TGTGCCAGCTCAACCGACCTAGCGTCTAGCACAGATACGCAGTATTTT. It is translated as CASSTDLASSTDTQYF.

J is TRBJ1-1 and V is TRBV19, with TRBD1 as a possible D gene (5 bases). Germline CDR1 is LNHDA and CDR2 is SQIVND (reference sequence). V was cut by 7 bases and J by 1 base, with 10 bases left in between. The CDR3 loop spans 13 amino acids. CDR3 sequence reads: CASKIGQNTEAFF. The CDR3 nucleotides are TGTGCCAGTAAAATAGGACAGAACACTGAAGCTTTCTTT.

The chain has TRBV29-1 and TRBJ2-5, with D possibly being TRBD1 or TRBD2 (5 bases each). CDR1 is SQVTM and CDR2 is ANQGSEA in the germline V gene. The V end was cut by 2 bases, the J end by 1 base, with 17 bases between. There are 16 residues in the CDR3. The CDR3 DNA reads TGCAGCGTTGAATTGCCAGGGATCGGAGGCCAAGAGACCCAGTACTTC. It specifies CSVELPGIGGQETQYF.

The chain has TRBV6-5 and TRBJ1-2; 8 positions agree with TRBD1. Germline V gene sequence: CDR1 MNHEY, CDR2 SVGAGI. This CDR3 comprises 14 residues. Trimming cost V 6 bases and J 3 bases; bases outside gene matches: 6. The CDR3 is CASRRGTGDYGYTF. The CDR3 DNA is TGTGCCAGCAGGAGGGGGACAGGAGACTATGGCTACACCTTC.

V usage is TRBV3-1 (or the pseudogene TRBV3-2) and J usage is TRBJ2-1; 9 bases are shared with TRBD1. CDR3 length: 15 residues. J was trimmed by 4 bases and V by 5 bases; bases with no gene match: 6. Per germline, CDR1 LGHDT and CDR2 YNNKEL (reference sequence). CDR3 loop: CASSVPGQGYNEQFF. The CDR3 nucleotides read TGTGCCAGCAGCGTACCGGGACAGGGATACAATGAGCAGTTCTTC.

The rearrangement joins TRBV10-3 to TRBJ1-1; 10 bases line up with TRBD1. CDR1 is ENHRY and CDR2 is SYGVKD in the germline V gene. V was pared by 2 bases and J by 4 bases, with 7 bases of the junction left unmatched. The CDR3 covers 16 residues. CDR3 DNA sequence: TGTGCCATCAGTGAGCCGTGGACAGGGGGGAGCACTGAAGCTTTCTTT. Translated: CAISEPWTGGSTEAFF.

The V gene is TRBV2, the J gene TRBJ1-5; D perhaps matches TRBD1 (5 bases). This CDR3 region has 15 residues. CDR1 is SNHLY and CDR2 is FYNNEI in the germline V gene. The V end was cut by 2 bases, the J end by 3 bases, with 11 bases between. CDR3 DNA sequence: TGTGCCAGCAGTGAAATCATGGGGACCAATCAGCCCCAGCATTTT. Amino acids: CASSEIMGTNQPQHF.

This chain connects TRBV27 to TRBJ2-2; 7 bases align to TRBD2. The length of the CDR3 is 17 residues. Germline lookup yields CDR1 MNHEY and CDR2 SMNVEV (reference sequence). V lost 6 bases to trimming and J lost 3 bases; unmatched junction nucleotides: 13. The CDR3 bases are TGTGCCAGCAGCCTCCTCACTGGGGGGGTCTACACCGGGGAGCTGTTTTTT. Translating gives CASSLLTGGVYTGELFF.

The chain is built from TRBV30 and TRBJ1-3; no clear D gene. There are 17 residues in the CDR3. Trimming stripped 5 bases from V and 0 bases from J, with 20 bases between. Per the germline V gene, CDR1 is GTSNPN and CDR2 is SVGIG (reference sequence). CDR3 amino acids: CAWGVDLWESSGNTIYF. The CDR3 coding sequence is TGTGCCTGGGGGGTAGATCTTTGGGAGAGCTCTGGAAACACCATATATTTT.

The DNA for the CDR3 is TGTGCCAGCTCCCCTGACACTCGCCAGCCCCAGCATTTT. It translates to CASSPDTRQPQHF. The V gene is TRBV18, the J gene TRBJ1-5; no clear D. V lost 6 bases and J 7 bases, leaving 13 bases between the germline ends. CDR1 is KGHSH, CDR2 LQKENI, per germline. This CDR3 is 13 amino acids long.

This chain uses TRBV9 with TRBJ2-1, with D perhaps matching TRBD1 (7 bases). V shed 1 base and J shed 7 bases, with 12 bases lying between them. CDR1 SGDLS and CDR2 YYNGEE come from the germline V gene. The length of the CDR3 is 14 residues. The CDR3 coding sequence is TGTGCCAGCAGCGTATATTCAGGGGGGAATGAGCAGTTCTTC. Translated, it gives CASSVYSGGNEQFF.

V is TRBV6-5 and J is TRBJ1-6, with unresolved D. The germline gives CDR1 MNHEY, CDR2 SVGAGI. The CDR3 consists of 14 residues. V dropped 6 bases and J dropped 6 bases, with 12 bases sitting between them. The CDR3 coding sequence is TGTGCCAGCAGGGGAACCAAGTTTAATTCACCCCTCCACTTT. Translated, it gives CASRGTKFNSPLHF.

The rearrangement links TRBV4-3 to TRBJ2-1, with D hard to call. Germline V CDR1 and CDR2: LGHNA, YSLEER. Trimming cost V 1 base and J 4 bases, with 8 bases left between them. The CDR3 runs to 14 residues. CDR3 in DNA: TGCGCCAGCAGCCAAGGGTTGCAATACAATGAGCAGTTCTTC. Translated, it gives CASSQGLQYNEQFF.

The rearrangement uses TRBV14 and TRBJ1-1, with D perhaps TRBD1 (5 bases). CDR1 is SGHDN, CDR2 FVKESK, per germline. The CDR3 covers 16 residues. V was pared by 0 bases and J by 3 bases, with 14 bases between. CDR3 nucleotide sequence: TGTGCCAGCAGCCAAGATATCAGGGTGCGGGACACTGAAGCTTTCTTT. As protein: CASSQDIRVRDTEAFF.

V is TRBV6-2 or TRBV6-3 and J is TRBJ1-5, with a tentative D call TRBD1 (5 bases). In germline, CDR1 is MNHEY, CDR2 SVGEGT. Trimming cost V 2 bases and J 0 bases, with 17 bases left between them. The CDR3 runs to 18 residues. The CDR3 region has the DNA TGTGCCAGCAGTTACCTTGGAAACAGGATAGATAGCAATCAGCCCCAGCATTTT. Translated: CASSYLGNRIDSNQPQHF.

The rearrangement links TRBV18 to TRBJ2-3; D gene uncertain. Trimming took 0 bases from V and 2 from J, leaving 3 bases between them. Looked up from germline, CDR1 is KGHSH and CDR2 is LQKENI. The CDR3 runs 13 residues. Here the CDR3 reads CASSPPNTDTQYF. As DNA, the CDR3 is TGTGCCAGCTCACCACCCAACACAGATACGCAGTATTTT.